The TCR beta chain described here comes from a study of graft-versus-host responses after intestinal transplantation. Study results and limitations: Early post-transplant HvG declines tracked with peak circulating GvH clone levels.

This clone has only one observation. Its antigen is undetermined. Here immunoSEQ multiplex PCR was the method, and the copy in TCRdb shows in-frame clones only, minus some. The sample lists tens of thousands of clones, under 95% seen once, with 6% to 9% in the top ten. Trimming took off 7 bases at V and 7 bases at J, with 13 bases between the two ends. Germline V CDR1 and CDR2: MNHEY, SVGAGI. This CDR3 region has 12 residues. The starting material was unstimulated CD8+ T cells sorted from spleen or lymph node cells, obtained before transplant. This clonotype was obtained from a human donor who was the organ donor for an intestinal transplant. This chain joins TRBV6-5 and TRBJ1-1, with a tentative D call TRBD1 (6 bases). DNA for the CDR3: TGTGCCAGCATGACGGGGGCGGGTGAAGCTTTCTTT. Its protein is CASMTGAGEAFF.